This TCR beta chain originates from a study of blood T cell repertoires in COVID-19. Study-level background: The samples span acute and convalescent COVID-19 from the United States, Italy and Spain. PBMCs, B-cell-depleted T cells, or T cells provided the cDNA or gDNA that made up the material.

Original processing methods: Amplification with reference gene primers provided the estimates of nucleated cell counts. The assay was immunoSEQ multiplex PCR, and TCRdb's table has in-frame clones only and misses some. Clone size and the V and J calls come from that table; the DNA yielded D and trimming. The data contain 90,000 to 130,000 clones, about 88% of them seen just once; the ten biggest clones take up approximately 1.5%. The CDR3 loop spans 16 amino acids. Trimming took 0 bases from V and 7 from J; bases not matched to a gene: 5. Germline V gene sequence: CDR1 SGDLS, CDR2 YYNGEE. This TCR was sampled from a man aged 35-49 years with acute or convalescent COVID-19. J is TRBJ2-3 and V is TRBV9, with 13 bases lining up with TRBD2. The sequencing sample was made of peripheral blood. CDR3 loop: CASSVGGTSGANTQYF. The DNA for the CDR3 is TGTGCCAGCAGCGTAGGGGGGACTAGCGGGGCAAATACGCAGTATTTT.